Listed below are T cell receptor beta chains from one sample, sequenced in a study of T cells in Graves' hyperthyroidism and ophthalmopathy. From the multiplex PCR reads, TCRdb called clonotypes with MiXCR, one entry per CDR3 protein. Of 530,000 or so distinct CDR3 sequences in the sample, around 22% were seen once. Source material: blood. These receptors were taken from a woman between 25 and 40 years old with Graves' ophthalmopathy. CDR3s include the opening cysteine and the closing phenylalanine or tryptophan. Fields, in order: D gene, V gene, J gene, clone size, CDR3 protein, CDR3 DNA. D genes are given only for firm matches. Only part of the rows carry a size: once, few, many, or a class if the clone is expanded.

TRBD1	TRBV7-3	TRBJ2-2	few	CASSTNRGANTGELFF	TGTGCCAGCAGCACAAACAGGGGGGCGAACACCGGGGAGCTGTTTTTT
-	TRBV28	TRBJ1-3	-	CASSLQDGRNTIYF	TGTGCCAGCAGCCTGCAGGACGGCAGAAACACCATATATTTT
-	TRBV29-1	TRBJ1-2	many	CSVARGINGYTF	TGCAGCGTTGCTAGGGGTATCAATGGCTACACCTTC
TRBD1	TRBV10-3	TRBJ1-3	many	CAISDRVFGGNTIYF	TGTGCCATCAGCGACAGGGTATTCGGTGGAAACACCATATATTTT
-	TRBV24-1	TRBJ1-2	many	CATSDPQGDGYTF	TGTGCCACCAGTGATCCCCAGGGAGATGGCTACACCTTC
-	TRBV6-2/TRBV6-3	TRBJ2-7	-	CAISDITYEQYF	TGTGCCATCAGCGACATCACCTACGAGCAGTACTTC
-	TRBV12-3/TRBV12-4	TRBJ1-2	many	CAASGQGNYGYTF	TGTGCCGCAAGCGGGCAGGGGAACTATGGCTACACCTTC
TRBD2	TRBV19	TRBJ2-1	few	CASLGLAGNYNEQFF	TGTGCCAGTTTGGGGCTAGCGGGGAATTACAATGAGCAGTTCTTC
-	TRBV11-1	TRBJ2-7	few	CASSLAHDGLGGSYEQYF	TGTGCCAGCAGCTTAGCGCATGATGGGTTGGGAGGAAGTTACGAGCAGTACTTC
-	TRBV15	TRBJ1-3	many	CATSRDYGSSGNTIYF	TGTGCCACCAGCAGAGATTATGGAAGCTCTGGAAACACCATATATTTT
-	TRBV27	TRBJ1-5	few	CASSTGPQHF	TGTGCCAGCAGCACGGGGCCCCAGCATTTT
TRBD1	TRBV29-1	TRBJ1-1	many	CSVEQGDYTEAFF	TGCAGCGTAGAACAGGGGGATTACACTGAAGCTTTCTTT
-	TRBV19	TRBJ2-7	many	CASRLPQDNYYEQYF	TGTGCCAGTAGACTCCCCCAGGACAACTACTACGAGCAGTACTTC
-	TRBV6-5	TRBJ1-1	few	CASSYSPRERNTEAFF	TGTGCCAGCAGTTACTCTCCCCGGGAGAGGAACACTGAAGCTTTCTTT
TRBD2	TRBV12-3/TRBV12-4	TRBJ2-5	many	CASGPIAGTETQYF	TGTGCCAGCGGGCCGATAGCGGGGACAGAGACCCAGTACTTC
-	TRBV28	TRBJ2-5	many	CASSLNLVQGQETQYF	TGTGCCAGCAGTTTAAATCTCGTCCAGGGCCAAGAGACCCAGTACTTC
-	TRBV30	TRBJ1-1	-	CAWDQGTEAFF	TGTGCCTGGGATCAGGGCACTGAAGCTTTCTTT
-	TRBV7-8	TRBJ1-5	-	CASSLTENSNQPQHF	TGTGCCAGCAGTTTGACGGAGAATAGCAATCAGCCCCAGCATTTT
TRBD2	TRBV30	TRBJ2-6	-	CARAGVGANVLTF	TGTGCCCGGGCGGGGGTTGGGGCCAACGTCCTGACTTTC
TRBD2	TRBV20-1	TRBJ2-7	-	CSAPWAGDRYEQYF	TGCAGTGCCCCCTGGGCGGGGGACCGTTACGAGCAGTACTTC
-	TRBV19	TRBJ2-7	-	CASSARAGAFYEQYF	TGTGCCAGTAGTGCCCGGGCAGGTGCCTTCTACGAGCAGTACTTC
TRBD1	TRBV19	TRBJ2-2	-	CASRTGGGLYTGELFF	TGTGCCAGTAGGACAGGGGGCGGGTTGTACACCGGGGAGCTGTTTTTT
-	TRBV15	TRBJ2-3	-	CATSRSGEGTDTQYF	TGTGCCACCAGCAGATCTGGTGAAGGCACAGATACGCAGTATTTT
-	TRBV27	TRBJ2-2	-	CASSFSLGGELFF	TGTGCCAGCAGTTTTAGCTTGGGCGGGGAGCTGTTTTTT
-	TRBV12-3/TRBV12-4	TRBJ1-5	many	CASTGPDQPQHF	TGTGCCAGCACCGGACCGGATCAGCCCCAGCATTTT